Following are 29 T cell receptor beta chains from one sample sequenced in a study of blood T cell repertoires in COVID-19. Method: immunoSEQ multiplex PCR; TCRdb's copy keeps in-frame clones and lacks some. The repertoire includes 200,000 to 250,000 clones, roughly 85% of them detected once, and more than 2% sits in the top ten. The sample was peripheral blood. These receptors were taken from a woman aged 70-85 years with COVID-19, enrolled during active disease.

This clone has just a few counts. The genes are TRBV29-1 and TRBJ1-3, with D unresolved. The germline gives CDR1 SQVTM, CDR2 ANQGSEA. CDR3 length: 12 amino acids. The V and J ends lost 4 bases and 4 bases respectively, with 8 bases between them. The CDR3 DNA follows: TGCAGCGTTGTAGTCAACGGAAACACCATATATTTT. As protein: CSVVVNGNTIYF.

This chain uses TRBV7-3 with TRBJ2-1; 10 bases align to TRBD1. Unmatched junction bases numbered 4, after V lost 2 bases and J lost 9 bases. The CDR3 is made up of 14 amino acids. Germline V gene data show CDR1 as SGHTA and CDR2 as FQGTGA. The CDR3: CASSLGTGEFEQFF. The CDR3 DNA reads TGTGCCAGCAGCTTAGGGACAGGGGAGTTTGAGCAGTTCTTC.

This chain joins TRBV5-5 and TRBJ2-5, with D unclear. Germline V gene sequence: CDR1 SGHKS, CDR2 YYEKEE (reference sequence). CDR3 length: 14 amino acids. V was shortened by 0 bases and J by 5 bases, with 11 bases between the two germline ends. The CDR3, as DNA: TGTGCCAGCAGCTTGGTACCCCTCGAGGAGACCCAGTACTTC. This translates into CASSLVPLEETQYF.

The chain links TRBV11-2 to TRBJ2-2; 7 nucleotides line up with TRBD1. Germline V gene data show CDR1 as SGHAT and CDR2 as FQNNGV. V shed 1 base and J 7 bases; nucleotides not matched to a gene: 12. CDR3 size: 17 residues. CDR3: CASSLGHGRQGVGELFF. The DNA of the CDR3 is TGTGCCAGCAGCTTAGGCCACGGAAGACAGGGAGTCGGGGAGCTGTTTTTT.

The chain has TRBV11-1 and TRBJ2-7; 7 bases align to TRBD1. The length of the CDR3 is 14 residues. Germline loops: CDR1 SGHAT, CDR2 FQDESV (reference sequence). The junction had 6 bases not matched to a gene; V was cut back by 5 bases and J by 2 bases. DNA for the CDR3: TGTGCCAGCAGCCCAAGGACAGGTACCTACGAGCAGTACTTC. This codes for CASSPRTGTYEQYF.

This chain connects TRBV6-6 to TRBJ1-1; 9 bases line up with TRBD1. J gave up 0 bases and V 6 bases, and 11 bases lay outside the gene matches. CDR1 and CDR2 (germline): MNHNY, SVGAGI (reference sequence). The CDR3 extends over 17 amino acids. The CDR3 spells CASRRQGGRYVNTEAFF. The CDR3 bases are TGTGCCAGCAGACGACAGGGGGGCAGATATGTGAACACTGAAGCTTTCTTT.

The gene calls are TRBV28 and TRBJ2-3, with a weak D call TRBD1 (6 bases). Trimming took 2 bases from V and 2 from J, leaving 11 bases between them. CDR3 length: 15 residues. Germline lookup yields CDR1 MDHEN and CDR2 SYDVKM. CDR3 nucleotide sequence: TGTGCCAGCAGTTTAACAGGGAGCGACACAGATACGCAGTATTTT. This codes for CASSLTGSDTDTQYF.

J is TRBJ1-2 and V is TRBV19, with 9 bases fitting TRBD1. CDR1 LNHDA and CDR2 SQIVND come from the germline V gene (reference sequence). The V segment lost 6 bases and the J segment 2 bases; nucleotides outside the gene matches: 7. CDR3 length equals 15 residues. DNA of the CDR3: TGTGCCAGTAGCTTTCCGGGACAGGGAAACTATGGCTACACCTTC. Amino acids: CASSFPGQGNYGYTF.

This clone was seen once. This chain connects TRBV3-1 (or the pseudogene TRBV3-2) to TRBJ1-2; no clear D. Trimming cost V 4 bases and J 4 bases, with 16 bases left between them. This CDR3 has 15 amino acids. Germline V lookup: CDR1 LGHDT, CDR2 YNNKEL (reference sequence). CDR3 in amino acids: CASSPWREIIYGYTF. CDR3 in DNA: TGTGCCAGCAGCCCCTGGAGAGAAATAATCTATGGCTACACCTTC.

The V gene is TRBV2, the J gene TRBJ1-1; weak D call: TRBD1 (5 bases). V was clipped by 7 bases and J by 5 bases, with 20 bases between them. Germline CDR1 and CDR2: SNHLY and FYNNEI. The CDR3 runs to 15 residues. The CDR3 region is CASMFGGGGGTEAFF. The CDR3, as DNA: TGTGCCAGCATGTTTGGGGGGGGAGGAGGAACTGAAGCTTTCTTT.

CDR3 in DNA: TGTGCCAGCAGCCGACCGCGCCAGGGGTCAGAGCAGTTCTTC. As protein: CASSRPRQGSEQFF. The V gene is TRBV6-2 or TRBV6-3, the J gene TRBJ2-1, with D possibly matching TRBD1 (6 bases). The CDR3 is 14 residues long. Trimming shortened V by 6 bases and J by 10 bases, and 19 bases separated the two germline ends. CDR1 is MNHEY and CDR2 is SVGEGT in the germline V gene.

V and J are TRBV6-5 and TRBJ2-7, with unresolved D. The V and J ends lost 5 bases and 1 base respectively, with 12 bases between them. Germline values: CDR1 MNHEY, CDR2 SVGAGI. CDR3 size: 14 residues. This CDR3 is CASSPRSSSYEQYF. CDR3 DNA: TGTGCCAGCAGTCCCAGATCCTCTTCCTACGAGCAGTACTTC.

The rearrangement joins TRBV18 to TRBJ2-5, with 9 bases aligning to TRBD1. The length of the CDR3 is 16 residues. Germline CDR1 and CDR2: KGHSH and LQKENI. Trimming at V came to 5 bases and at J to 3 bases, leaving 10 bases not matched to a gene. The CDR3 DNA follows: TGTGCCAGCTCATCATTTCCGGGACAGGGAAAAGAGACCCAGTACTTC. Translating gives CASSSFPGQGKETQYF.

The genes are TRBV24-1 and TRBJ2-7; the match to TRBD2 covers 13 bases. Germline CDR1 is KGHDR and CDR2 is SFDVKD. This CDR3 has 14 amino acids. V shed 5 bases and J 6 bases; nucleotides not matched to a gene: 3. For the CDR3, the DNA is TGTGCCACCAGTGGGGGGACTAGCGGGGTCGAGCAGTACTTC. The encoded protein is CATSGGTSGVEQYF.

The chain recombines TRBV12-5 with TRBJ2-7; 11 bases are shared with TRBD1. Trimming took 4 bases from V and 2 from J; bases not matched to a gene: 1. The CDR3 is made up of 14 amino acids. Germline V gene data show CDR1 as LGHNT and CDR2 as FRNRAP. CDR3 protein: CASGSGQGAYEQYF. CDR3 nucleotide sequence: TGTGCTAGTGGTTCGGGACAGGGGGCCTACGAGCAGTACTTC. Full variable domain (rest looked up from reference TRBV12-5 and TRBJ2-7): DARVTQTPRHKVTEMGQEVTMRCQPILGHNTVFWYRQTMMQGLELLAYFRNRAPLDDSGMPKDRFSAEMPDATLATLKIQPSEPRDSAVYFCASGSGQGAYEQYFGPGTRLTVT.

The V and J genes are TRBV13 and TRBJ2-2, with 8 bases that match TRBD1. There are 14 residues in the CDR3. V shed 5 bases, J shed 7 bases, and the junction held 6 bases outside the gene matches. Germline V gene lookup returns CDR1 PRHDT and CDR2 FYEKMQ (reference sequence). The CDR3: CASSQTGAVGELFF. The CDR3 DNA is TGTGCCAGCAGCCAGACAGGGGCCGTCGGGGAGCTGTTTTTT.

The chain is built from TRBV5-1 and TRBJ2-7; TRBD2 matches 13 bases. The CDR3 is made up of 15 amino acids. Per germline, CDR1 SGHRS and CDR2 YFSETQ. The J segment lost 6 bases and the V segment lost 0 bases, leaving 3 bases of the junction unmatched. CDR3 bases: TGCGCCAGCAGCTTGGCCGGACTAGCGGGAGCCGAGCAGTACTTC. This codes for CASSLAGLAGAEQYF. The whole variable domain, remainder taken from reference TRBV5-1 and TRBJ2-7, is KAGVTQTPRYLIKTRGQQVTLSCSPISGHRSVSWYQQTPGQGLQFLFEYFSETQRNKGNFPGRFSGRQFSNSRSEMNVSTLELGDSALYLCASSLAGLAGAEQYFGPGTRLTVT.

This clone appeared a few times. This chain connects TRBV5-1 to TRBJ2-7; TRBD2 agrees at 12 bases. The CDR3 length is 16 residues. Per the germline V gene, CDR1 is SGHRS and CDR2 is YFSETQ. Trimming cost V 0 bases and J 2 bases; bases outside gene matches: 3. CDR3 nucleotide sequence: TGCGCCAGCAGCTTGGCTCGACTAGCGGGGGCCTACGAGCAGTACTTC. This gives the protein CASSLARLAGAYEQYF.

V gene TRBV7-8 combines with J gene TRBJ1-1; perhaps TRBD1 as D (5 bases). Trimming cost V 5 bases and J 3 bases, with 16 bases left between them. The CDR3 runs 15 residues. Germline CDR1 is SGHVS and CDR2 is FQNEAQ. The CDR3 nucleotides are TGTGCCAGCAGCACCACAGGTGGCAGGTACACTGAAGCTTTCTTT. Translating it yields CASSTTGGRYTEAFF.

This rearrangement joins TRBV7-6 to TRBJ2-7, with 11 bases identical to TRBD1. Unmatched junction bases numbered 11, after V lost 0 bases and J lost 4 bases. Germline V gene sequence: CDR1 SGHVS, CDR2 FNYEAQ. CDR3 size: 18 residues. The CDR3 nucleotides read TGTGCCAGCAGCTTAGCCGCGGGACAGGGGGGTATTTATTACGAGCAGTACTTC. This gives the protein CASSLAAGQGGIYYEQYF.

V and J are TRBV7-3 and TRBJ2-3, with TRBD1 as a possible D gene (5 bases). Germline values: CDR1 SGHTA, CDR2 FQGTGA. V shed 3 bases and J shed 0 bases, with 10 bases lying between them. The CDR3 totals 15 residues. As DNA, the CDR3 is TGTGCCAGCAGCTTGTTAGGGGCCAGCACAGATACGCAGTATTTT. This encodes CASSLLGASTDTQYF.

V is TRBV2 and J is TRBJ2-1; D perhaps matches TRBD1 (5 bases). CDR1 and CDR2 from the germline V gene are SNHLY and FYNNEI. Trimming stripped 5 bases from V and 0 bases from J, with 11 bases between. The CDR3 is 15 amino acids. CDR3 region: CASSPGWGSYNEQFF. The DNA of the CDR3 is TGTGCCAGCAGTCCAGGGTGGGGCTCCTACAATGAGCAGTTCTTC. Based on the CDR3 plus reference TRBV2 and TRBJ2-1, the full variable domain is EPEVTQTPSHQVTQMGQEVILRCVPISNHLYFYWYRQILGQKVEFLVSFYNNEISEKSEIFDDQFSVERPDGSNFTLKIRSTKLEDSAMYFCASSPGWGSYNEQFFGPGTRLTVL.

The rearrangement uses TRBV7-9 and TRBJ1-2, with TRBD1 matching 7 bases. Germline CDR1 reads SEHNR; CDR2 reads FQNEAQ (reference sequence). V lost 1 base and J lost 8; bases outside the gene matches: 13. CDR3 length: 16 residues. The CDR3: CASSLVGPTGDRGYTF. The CDR3 bases are TGTGCCAGCAGCTTAGTGGGACCTACAGGGGATAGGGGCTACACCTTC.

The chain joins TRBV7-8 to TRBJ2-1; D perhaps matches TRBD2 (5 bases). The CDR3 sequence is 15 residues long. Trimming removed 3 bases at V and 10 bases at J, with 19 bases between. CDR1 and CDR2 (germline): SGHVS, FQNEAQ. CDR3 loop: CASSFPTSNLGEQFF. The CDR3 DNA sequence: TGTGCCAGCAGCTTCCCAACTAGTAATCTTGGAGAGCAGTTCTTC.

The V call is TRBV7-2, the J call TRBJ2-1; 7 nucleotides align to TRBD2. Germline assignment: CDR1 SGHTA and CDR2 FQGNSA. J was trimmed by 5 bases and V by 1 base; bases with no gene match: 5. The CDR3 sequence is 15 residues long. CDR3 coding DNA: TGTGCCAGCAGCTTAGTGGCTAGCGGAGACAATGAGCAGTTCTTC. Its protein is CASSLVASGDNEQFF.

The chain couples TRBV7-8 to TRBJ1-6, with a possible D match to TRBD1 (6 bases). Germline V lookup: CDR1 SGHVS, CDR2 FQNEAQ. CDR3 size: 15 residues. Deletions cut 5 bases from V and 6 bases from J, with 14 bases between. The CDR3 here is CASSPQTGLNSPLHF. Here the CDR3 DNA reads TGTGCCAGCAGCCCACAAACAGGGCTTAATTCACCCCTCCACTTT.

V and J are TRBV5-1 and TRBJ2-2; 15 bases line up with TRBD2. Germline CDR1 reads SGHRS; CDR2 reads YFSETQ. CDR3 length: 16 amino acids. The trim removed 4 bases at V and 7 bases at J, leaving 5 bases unmatched. CDR3: CASSPGLAGGNGELFF. Here the CDR3 DNA reads TGCGCCAGCAGCCCGGGACTAGCGGGGGGAAACGGGGAGCTGTTTTTT. Variable domain in full (rest from reference TRBV5-1 and TRBJ2-2): KAGVTQTPRYLIKTRGQQVTLSCSPISGHRSVSWYQQTPGQGLQFLFEYFSETQRNKGNFPGRFSGRQFSNSRSEMNVSTLELGDSALYLCASSPGLAGGNGELFFGEGSRLTVL.

V is TRBV11-3 and J is TRBJ1-1; the match to TRBD1 covers 10 bases. Trimming removed 7 bases from V and 2 bases from J; junction bases left unmatched: 4. The CDR3 extends over 14 amino acids. Germline CDR1 is SGHNT and CDR2 is YENEEA. The CDR3, as DNA: TGTGCCAGCACCCGACAGGGGGCAAACACTGAAGCTTTCTTT. It specifies CASTRQGANTEAFF.

This clone has more than one count but fewer than ten. The V call is TRBV10-3, the J call TRBJ1-1, with TRBD1 matching over 8 bases. With V trimmed by 10 bases and J by 6 bases, 7 bases remained unmatched. This CDR3 is built from 12 residues. Germline lookup yields CDR1 ENHRY and CDR2 SYGVKD. The CDR3, as DNA: TGTGCCAACGGACAGGGAAGGTCTGAAGCTTTCTTT. Protein product: CANGQGRSEAFF.